This T cell receptor (beta chain) was found in a study of early T cells in non-severe SARS-CoV-2 infection. Study details: Sequencing was performed on bulk RNA from unsorted whole blood, leaving chains unpaired. General study findings and limits: There was a bias toward anti-spike CD8 responses in VDJdb matching, which missed private and CD4 specificities.

This clonotype has more than one count but fewer than ten. Antigen: not known. Attachment of unique molecular identifiers to individual cDNA molecules was performed. TCRdb re-called the 5' RACE reads with MiXCR, one entry per CDR3 protein. The data hold under 80,000 distinct CDR3 sequences, with over 10% observed a single time. V dropped 1 base and J dropped 4 bases, with 12 bases sitting between them. CDR1 and CDR2 (germline): SQVTM, ANQGSEA. This CDR3 spans 14 amino acids. The TCR was taken from an adult who was a healthcare worker with PCR-confirmed SARS-CoV-2 infection or an uninfected control (not recorded which). The rearrangement links TRBV29-1 to TRBJ2-3, with D hard to call. The sample comprised whole blood. CDR3: CSVEGGYGPDTQYF. CDR3 DNA: TGCAGCGTTGAAGGTGGATACGGCCCAGATACGCAGTATTTT.